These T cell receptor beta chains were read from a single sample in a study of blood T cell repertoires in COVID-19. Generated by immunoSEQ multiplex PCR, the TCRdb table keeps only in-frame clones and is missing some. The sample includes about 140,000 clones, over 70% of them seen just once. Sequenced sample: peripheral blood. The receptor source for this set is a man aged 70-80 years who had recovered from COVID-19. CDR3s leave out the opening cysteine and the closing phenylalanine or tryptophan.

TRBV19 ASKSSGRLTGELF
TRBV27 ASSPNRGVDEQF
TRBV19 ASRSSGSTETQY
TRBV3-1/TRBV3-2 ASSQEGAGGLAYEQY
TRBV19 ASTKTVNYGYT
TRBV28 ASRLPLGREGLRELF
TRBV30 AWSVPGTGELF
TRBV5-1 ASSLAGGVDGYT
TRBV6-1 ASSDPGLAETQY
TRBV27 ASSRGSYSYNEQF
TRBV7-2 ASSLTGTGGNTEAF
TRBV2 ASSGASGAYNEQF
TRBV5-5 ASSFELASYNEQF
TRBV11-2 ASSSGHNYEQY
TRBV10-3 AIQGAEGAITGELF
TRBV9 ASTQSNQLGYT
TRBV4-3 ASSQDGAQPQH
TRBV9 ASSVVGDSRNEQF
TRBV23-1 ASSQPGQRNYGYT
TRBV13 ASSLGLRRLRGFRAKNIQY
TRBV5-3 ARSCRDSHTEAF
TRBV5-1 ASRPTSRSTDTQY
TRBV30 AWSSGDVTEAF
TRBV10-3 AISESVAYNEQF
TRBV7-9 ASSLDGQGANSPLH
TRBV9 ASSQGQGRGETQY
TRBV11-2 ASSLGPGGDEQY
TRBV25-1 ASSVTSGRGEQF
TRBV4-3 ASSQDSSYEQY
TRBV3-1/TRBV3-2 ASSPTRLETQY
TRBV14 ASSLPGQRPGNTEAF
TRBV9 ASSASFGTGYGYT
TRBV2 ASRGGQIHYGYT
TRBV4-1 ASSPDSAGPNEQF
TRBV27 ASSRQGRVSGELF
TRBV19 ASSAGLIYSETQY
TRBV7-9 ASSFTSGSYEQY
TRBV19 ASSIYDQPQH
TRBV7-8 ASSLVEGLAGKETQY